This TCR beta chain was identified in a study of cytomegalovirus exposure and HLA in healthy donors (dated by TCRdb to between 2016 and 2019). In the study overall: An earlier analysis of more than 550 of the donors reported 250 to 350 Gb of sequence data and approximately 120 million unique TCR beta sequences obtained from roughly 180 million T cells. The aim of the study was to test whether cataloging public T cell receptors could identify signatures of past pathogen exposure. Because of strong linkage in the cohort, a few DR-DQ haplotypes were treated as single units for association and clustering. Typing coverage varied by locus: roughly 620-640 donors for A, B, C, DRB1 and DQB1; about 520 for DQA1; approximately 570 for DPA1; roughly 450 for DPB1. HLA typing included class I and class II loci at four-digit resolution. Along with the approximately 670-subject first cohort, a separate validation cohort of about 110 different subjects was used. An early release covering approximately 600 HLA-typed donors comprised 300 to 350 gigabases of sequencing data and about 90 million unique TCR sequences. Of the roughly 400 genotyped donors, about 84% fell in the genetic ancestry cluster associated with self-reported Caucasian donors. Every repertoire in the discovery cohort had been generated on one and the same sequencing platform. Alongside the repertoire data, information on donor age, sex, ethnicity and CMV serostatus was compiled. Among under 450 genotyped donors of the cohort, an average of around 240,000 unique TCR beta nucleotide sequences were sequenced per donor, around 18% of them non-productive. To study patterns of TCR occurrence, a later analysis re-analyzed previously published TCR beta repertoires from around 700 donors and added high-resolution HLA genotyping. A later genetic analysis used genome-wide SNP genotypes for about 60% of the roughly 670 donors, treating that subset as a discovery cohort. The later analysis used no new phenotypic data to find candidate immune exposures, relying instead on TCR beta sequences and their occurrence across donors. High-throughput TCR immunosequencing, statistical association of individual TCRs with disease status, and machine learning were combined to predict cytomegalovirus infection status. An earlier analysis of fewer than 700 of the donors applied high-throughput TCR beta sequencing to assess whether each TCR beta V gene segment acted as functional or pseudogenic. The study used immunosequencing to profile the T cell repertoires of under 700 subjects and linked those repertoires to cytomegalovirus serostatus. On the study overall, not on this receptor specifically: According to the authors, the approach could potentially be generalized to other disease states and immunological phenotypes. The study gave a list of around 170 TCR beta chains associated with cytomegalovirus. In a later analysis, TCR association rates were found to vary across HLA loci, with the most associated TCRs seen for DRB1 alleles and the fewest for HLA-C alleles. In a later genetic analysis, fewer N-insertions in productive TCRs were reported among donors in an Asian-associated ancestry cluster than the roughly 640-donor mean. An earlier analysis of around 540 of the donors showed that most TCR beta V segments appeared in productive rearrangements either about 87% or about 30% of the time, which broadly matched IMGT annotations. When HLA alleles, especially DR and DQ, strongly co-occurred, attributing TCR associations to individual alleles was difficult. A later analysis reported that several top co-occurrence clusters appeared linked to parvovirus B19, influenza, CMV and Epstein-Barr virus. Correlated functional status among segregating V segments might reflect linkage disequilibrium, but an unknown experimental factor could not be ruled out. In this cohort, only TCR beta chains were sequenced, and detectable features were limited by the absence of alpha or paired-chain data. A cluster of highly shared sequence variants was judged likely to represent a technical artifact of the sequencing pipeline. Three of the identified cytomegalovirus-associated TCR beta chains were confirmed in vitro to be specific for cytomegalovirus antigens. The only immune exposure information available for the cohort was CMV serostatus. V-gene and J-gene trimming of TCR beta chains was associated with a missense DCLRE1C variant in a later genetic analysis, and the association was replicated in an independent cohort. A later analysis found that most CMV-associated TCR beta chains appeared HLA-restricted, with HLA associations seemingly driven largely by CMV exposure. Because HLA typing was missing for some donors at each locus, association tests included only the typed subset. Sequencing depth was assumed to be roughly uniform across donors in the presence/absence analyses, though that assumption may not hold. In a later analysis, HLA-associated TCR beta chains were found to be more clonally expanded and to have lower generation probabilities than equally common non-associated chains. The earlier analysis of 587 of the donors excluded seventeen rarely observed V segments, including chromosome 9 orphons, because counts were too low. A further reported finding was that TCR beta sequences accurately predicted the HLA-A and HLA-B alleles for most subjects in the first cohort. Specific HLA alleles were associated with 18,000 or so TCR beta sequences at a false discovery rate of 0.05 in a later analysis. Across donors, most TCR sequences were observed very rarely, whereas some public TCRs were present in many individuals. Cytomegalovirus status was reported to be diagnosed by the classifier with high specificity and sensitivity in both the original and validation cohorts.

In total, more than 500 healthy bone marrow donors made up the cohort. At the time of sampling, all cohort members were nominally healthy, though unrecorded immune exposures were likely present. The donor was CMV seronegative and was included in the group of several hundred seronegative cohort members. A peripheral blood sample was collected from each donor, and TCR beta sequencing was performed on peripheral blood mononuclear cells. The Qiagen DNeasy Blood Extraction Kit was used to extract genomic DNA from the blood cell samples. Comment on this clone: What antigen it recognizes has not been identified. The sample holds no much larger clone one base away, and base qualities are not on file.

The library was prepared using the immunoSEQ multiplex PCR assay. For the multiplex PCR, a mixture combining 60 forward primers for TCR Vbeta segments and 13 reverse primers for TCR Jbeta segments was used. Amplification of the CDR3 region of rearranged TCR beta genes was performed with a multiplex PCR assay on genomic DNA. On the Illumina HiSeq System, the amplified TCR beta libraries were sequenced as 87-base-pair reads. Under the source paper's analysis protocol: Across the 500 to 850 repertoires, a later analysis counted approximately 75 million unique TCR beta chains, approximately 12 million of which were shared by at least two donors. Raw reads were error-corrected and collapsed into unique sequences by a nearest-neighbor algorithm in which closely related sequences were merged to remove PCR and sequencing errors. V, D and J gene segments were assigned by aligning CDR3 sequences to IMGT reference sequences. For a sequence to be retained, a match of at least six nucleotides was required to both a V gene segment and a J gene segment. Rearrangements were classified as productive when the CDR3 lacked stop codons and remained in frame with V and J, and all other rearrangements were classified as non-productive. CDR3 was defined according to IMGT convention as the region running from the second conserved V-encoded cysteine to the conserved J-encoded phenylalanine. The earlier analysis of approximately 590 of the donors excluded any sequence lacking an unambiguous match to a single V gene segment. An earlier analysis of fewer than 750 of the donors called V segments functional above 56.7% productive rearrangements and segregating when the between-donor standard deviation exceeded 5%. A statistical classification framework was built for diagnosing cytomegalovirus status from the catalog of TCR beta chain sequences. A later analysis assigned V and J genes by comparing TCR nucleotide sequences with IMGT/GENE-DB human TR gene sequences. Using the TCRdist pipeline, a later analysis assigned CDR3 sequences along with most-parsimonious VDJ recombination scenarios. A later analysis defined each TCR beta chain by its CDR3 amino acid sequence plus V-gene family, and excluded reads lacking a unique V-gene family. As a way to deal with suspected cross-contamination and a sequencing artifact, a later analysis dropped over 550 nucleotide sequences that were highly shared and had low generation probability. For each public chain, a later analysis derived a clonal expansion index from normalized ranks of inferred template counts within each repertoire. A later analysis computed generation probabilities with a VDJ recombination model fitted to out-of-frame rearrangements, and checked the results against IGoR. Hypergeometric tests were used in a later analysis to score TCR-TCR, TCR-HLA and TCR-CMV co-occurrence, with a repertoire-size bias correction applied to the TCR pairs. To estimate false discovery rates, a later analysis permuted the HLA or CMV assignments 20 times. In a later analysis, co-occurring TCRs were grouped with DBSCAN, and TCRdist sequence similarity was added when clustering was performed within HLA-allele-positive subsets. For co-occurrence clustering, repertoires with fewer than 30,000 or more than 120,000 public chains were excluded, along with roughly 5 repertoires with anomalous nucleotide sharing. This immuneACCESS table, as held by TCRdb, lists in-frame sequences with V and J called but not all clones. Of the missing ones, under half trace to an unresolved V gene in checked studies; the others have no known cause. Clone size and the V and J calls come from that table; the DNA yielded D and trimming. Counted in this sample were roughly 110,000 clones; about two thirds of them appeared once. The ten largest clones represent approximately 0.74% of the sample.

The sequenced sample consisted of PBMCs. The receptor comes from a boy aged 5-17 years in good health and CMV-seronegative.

The sequenced DNA is TGCGCCAGCAGCTCAGGGAGGCCGAGCCAAGAGACCCAGTACTTC. It is translated as CASSSGRPSQETQYF. The rearranged segments are TRBV5-1 and TRBJ2-5; the D gene is perhaps TRBD2, on 6 matching bases. CDR1 and CDR2 were assigned from the germline V gene as SGHRS and YFSETQ. The CDR3 sequence holds 15 residues, the cysteine and phenylalanine included. Only the CDR3 DNA stays, 45 bases, in frame from base 1. At the junction V is shortened by 3 bases and J by 1 base, with 13 bases in between.